This T cell receptor (beta chain) was sequenced during a study of T cells in Graves' hyperthyroidism and ophthalmopathy. Using RNA transcripts as the source, TCR beta CDR3 regions were amplified. The TCR CDR3 was amplified in a first-round RT-PCR using the HTBI primer set. TCRdb passed the multiplex PCR reads through MiXCR, listing each CDR3 protein once. The table has 300,000 to 500,000 distinct CDR3 sequences, about 15% seen once. Per germline, CDR1 SGHRS and CDR2 YFSETQ. CDR3 size: 14 residues. Trimming at V came to 4 bases and at J to 6 bases, leaving 6 bases not matched to a gene. Concerning this clonotype: Its antigen is currently unknown. A much larger clone is a single base away; this may be a read error.

Overall study results and limits: Model predictions of ophthalmopathy came a median approximately 6.5 months before onset. A 13 V-J signature model discriminated ophthalmopathy versus stable hyperthyroidism.

Those with hyperthyroidism were 18 to 65 years old, newly diagnosed, and ill for under 2 months. In making diagnoses, clinical symptoms, serum thyroxine and TRAb, thyroid ultrasound and orbital computed tomography were all used. The clonotype comes from a woman in her 30s with Graves' hyperthyroidism. The chain couples TRBV5-1 to TRBJ2-3; TRBD2 matches 9 bases. Sequenced: blood. The CDR3 DNA follows: TGCGCCAGCAGCCTTGGACTAGCGCCCGATACGCAGTATTTT. Its translation is CASSLGLAPDTQYF.